Detailed here is one TCR beta chain. Antigen: not known. Roughly 0.45 to 1 ug RNA was reverse transcribed with random hexamers. TCRdb analysed the immunoSEQ multiplex PCR reads with MiXCR anew, one entry per CDR3 protein. The sample consists of about 100,000 distinct CDR3 sequences, around 96% of them appearing once. Per germline, CDR1 SGHNT and CDR2 YYREEE (reference sequence). This CDR3 spans 13 amino acids. V lost 0 bases and J lost 8, with 9 bases in between. These data come from a study of CD8 T cells in Susac syndrome. On the study more broadly: Blood was drawn from Susac syndrome patients while they were therapy-naive, on corticosteroids, or on intravenous immunoglobulin alone.

Overall study findings and caveats: The study found that Susac CD8+ clonal expansion peaked in TEMRA cells and active patients. The number of Susac-specific public clones found was about 15 in total CD8+ repertoires and a few in CD8+ TEMRA repertoires.

The sequencing input was CD8+ T cells from PBMCs. The sequence derives from a human donor with Susac syndrome. The chain has TRBV5-4 and TRBJ2-1, with a tentative D call TRBD1 (6 bases). CDR3 protein: CASSLGGRDEQFF. CDR3 nucleotide sequence: TGTGCCAGCAGCTTGGGGGGGCGGGATGAGCAGTTCTTC.